The 9 T cell receptor beta chains below were found in one sample sequenced in a study of OX40 agonist ivuxolimab in advanced cancers. Sequencing was performed with immunoSEQ multiplex PCR; in TCRdb, only in-frame clones are kept and a portion is missing. The sample yields approximately 90,000 clones, around nine tenths seen once. This specimen consisted of CD4+ or CD8+ T cells sorted from blood, obtained in a trial of the OX40 agonist ivuxolimab. The receptors shown here come from an adult with an advanced solid tumor such as melanoma, head and neck, liver or kidney cancer.

The chain is built from TRBV19 and TRBJ1-4; possible D gene TRBD1, 5 bases. Germline V lookup: CDR1 LNHDA, CDR2 SQIVND (reference sequence). The V gene lost 1 base and the J gene lost 5 bases, with 17 bases spanning the gap. The CDR3 has 17 amino acids. CDR3 DNA: TGTGCCAGTAGTATAGTGGGAGGGACCACACGAAATGAAAAACTGTTTTTT. Residues: CASSIVGGTTRNEKLFF.

J is TRBJ2-2 and V is TRBV14; possible D gene TRBD1, 5 bases. The CDR3 sequence is 14 residues long. V was trimmed by 1 base and J by 3 bases, leaving 6 bases between them. Germline V gene data show CDR1 as SGHDN and CDR2 as FVKESK. The CDR3 loop is CASSQVQDTGELFF. CDR3 sequence (DNA): TGTGCCAGCAGCCAAGTACAGGACACCGGGGAGCTGTTTTTT.

The rearrangement links TRBV30 to TRBJ1-6, with no clear D. The germline CDR1 and CDR2 sequences are GTSNPN and SVGIG (reference sequence). The germline V and J ends were trimmed by 5 bases and 7 bases, with 12 bases remaining between them. The CDR3 runs 13 residues. Here the CDR3 reads CAWDRSPNSPLHF. The CDR3 nucleotides read TGTGCCTGGGACCGCAGCCCCAATTCACCCCTCCACTTT.

V usage is TRBV2 and J usage is TRBJ1-2; D might be TRBD1 (5 bases). Germline V gene sequence: CDR1 SNHLY, CDR2 FYNNEI. This CDR3 has 16 amino acids. V lost 5 bases and J 1 base, leaving 17 bases between the germline ends. This CDR3 is CASSPKMQGINYGYTF. CDR3 nucleotide sequence: TGTGCCAGCAGTCCTAAAATGCAGGGAATTAACTATGGCTACACCTTC.

The chain recombines TRBV18 with TRBJ2-1; 10 bases are a match to TRBD2. Losses at the gene ends were 3 bases for V and 9 bases for J; bases not matched to a gene: 8. CDR1 KGHSH and CDR2 LQKENI come from the germline V gene. CDR3 size: 15 residues. The CDR3 nucleotides read TGTGCCAGCTCACCTGAAGCGGGGGGGCGCACTGAGCAGTTCTTC. Protein: CASSPEAGGRTEQFF.

The rearrangement joins TRBV28 to TRBJ2-1; weak D call: TRBD2 (6 bases). V shed 7 bases and J shed 0 bases, with 10 bases lying between them. CDR1 MDHEN and CDR2 SYDVKM come from the germline V gene. The CDR3 has 14 amino acids. This CDR3 reads CASKAGNSYNEQFF. DNA of the CDR3: TGTGCCAGCAAGGCGGGGAACTCCTACAATGAGCAGTTCTTC.

The chain is built from TRBV18 and TRBJ2-5; 8 bases are a match to TRBD1. This CDR3 region has 15 residues. V lost 4 bases to trimming and J lost 2 bases; unmatched junction nucleotides: 6. Germline CDR1 reads KGHSH; CDR2 reads LQKENI. As DNA, the CDR3 is TGTGCCAGCTCACAAGGACAGGGTACGCAAGAGACCCAGTACTTC. Translating gives CASSQGQGTQETQYF.

The rearrangement uses TRBV19 and TRBJ1-5; D unresolved. V was trimmed by 0 bases and J by 3 bases, leaving 6 bases between them. The CDR3 totals 14 residues. Germline CDR1 reads LNHDA; CDR2 reads SQIVND (reference sequence). This CDR3 is CASSIEGINQPQHF. The DNA for the CDR3 is TGTGCCAGTAGTATAGAGGGAATCAATCAGCCCCAGCATTTT.

The table lists this clone with a count of one. The V call is TRBV6-1, the J call TRBJ2-5, with D perhaps assigned TRBD1 or TRBD2 (5 bases each). Germline loops: CDR1 MNHNS, CDR2 SASEGT. There are 14 residues in the CDR3. Trimming cost V 7 bases and J 4 bases, with 16 bases left between them. The CDR3 loop is CASNRGPGRETQYF. The DNA for the CDR3 is TGTGCCAGCAACCGAGGGCCAGGGAGAGAGACCCAGTACTTC.